This section outlines one T cell receptor (beta chain) sequence together with its context. The antigen is unknown. The data stem from a study of cytomegalovirus exposure and HLA in healthy donors. The overall study: The study placed roughly four fifths of its 398 genotyped donors in the Caucasian-associated ancestry cluster. Study results and caveats: Earlier analysis looked at TCR beta V segments, and most were productive about 90% or about 30% of the time.

The PCR had 60 Vbeta and 13 Jbeta primers. Only in-frame clones appear in the TCRdb table, and some are missing; sequencing was by immunoSEQ multiplex PCR. The sample holds 150,000 to 200,000 clones, roughly 80% seen once. This TCR was sampled from a man in his forties in good health and CMV-seropositive. Sequenced: PBMCs.

The CDR3 is CASSPPRQGVGQPQHF. The CDR3 DNA reads TGTGCCAGCAGTCCACCACGACAGGGAGTTGGTCAGCCCCAGCATTTT. The chain employs TRBV28 and TRBJ1-5; 7 bases line up with TRBD1. Trimming cost V 5 bases and J 6 bases; bases outside gene matches: 13. This CDR3 is 16 amino acids long. Germline V CDR1 and CDR2: MDHEN, SYDVKM.